Ten or more counts support the clone carrying this T cell receptor (beta chain). Antigen: not known. This record belongs to a study of T cells after yellow fever vaccination. Study conclusions and caveats: After the booster, around 95% of CD4 and around nine tenths of CD8 primary-response clones were re-detected.

TCRdb itself ran the 5' RACE reads through MiXCR, one entry per CDR3 protein. This table holds fewer than 500,000 distinct CDR3 sequences, 18% found once. CDR3 length: 13 residues. Per germline, CDR1 DFQATT and CDR2 SNEGSKA (reference sequence). Trimming removed 3 bases at V and 3 bases at J, with 9 bases between. This TCR came from a man between 18 and 35 years old who received the YFV17D yellow fever vaccine. The sample was PBMCs, taken before the yellow fever booster vaccination. This chain links TRBV20-1 with TRBJ2-4, with a weak D call TRBD1 (6 bases). Written as DNA, the CDR3 is TGCAGTGCTAGGGACAGAGACAAAAACATTCAGTACTTC. This gives the protein CSARDRDKNIQYF.